Here is one T cell receptor beta chain with its context. The record originates from a study of blood T cell repertoires in COVID-19. Study-wide background: Italy, Spain and the United States were the sources of the convalescent and acute COVID-19 samples. PBMCs, B-cell-depleted T cells, or T cells provided the cDNA or gDNA that made up the material.

Original analysis: Reference gene primers were amplified, and this amplification served to estimate nucleated cell counts. The table came from immunoSEQ multiplex PCR; TCRdb's copy has only in-frame clones and leaves some out. The V and J calls and clone size are taken from that table; D and trimming were inferred from the DNA. The data hold about 49,000 clones, with approximately 86% observed a single time. Sequencing was carried out using peripheral blood. This receptor was obtained from a human donor in a cohort sampled during active COVID-19.

Here the CDR3 reads CASSFEPPIAGQVYEQYF. The CDR3 DNA sequence: TGCGCCAGCAGCTTTGAACCCCCGATCGCGGGACAGGTCTACGAGCAGTACTTC. V is TRBV5-1 and J is TRBJ2-7; 8 positions agree with TRBD1. CDR3 size: 18 residues. The junction had 16 bases not matched to a gene; V was cut back by 2 bases and J by 3 bases. CDR1 SGHRS and CDR2 YFSETQ come from the germline V gene.